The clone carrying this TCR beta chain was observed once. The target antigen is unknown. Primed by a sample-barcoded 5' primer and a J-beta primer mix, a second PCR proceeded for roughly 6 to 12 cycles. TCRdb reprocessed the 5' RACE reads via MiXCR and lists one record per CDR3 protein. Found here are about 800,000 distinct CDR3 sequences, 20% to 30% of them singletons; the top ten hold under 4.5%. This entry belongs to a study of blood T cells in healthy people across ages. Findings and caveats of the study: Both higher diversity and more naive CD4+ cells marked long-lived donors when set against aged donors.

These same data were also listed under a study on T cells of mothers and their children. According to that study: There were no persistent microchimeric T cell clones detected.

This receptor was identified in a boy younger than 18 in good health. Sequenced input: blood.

This CDR3 is CATSRVALSNEKLFF. In DNA form, the CDR3 reads TGTGCCACCAGCAGAGTTGCTCTTTCTAATGAAAAACTGTTTTTT. This chain uses TRBV15 with TRBJ1-4; unclear D gene. The CDR3 contains 15 residues. V was trimmed by 1 base and J by 3 bases, leaving 9 bases between them. The germline CDR1 and CDR2 sequences are LNHNV and YYDKDF (reference sequence).